This entry describes one TCR beta chain. From germline, CDR1 is SGHDT and CDR2 YYEEEE. The V end was cut by 2 bases, the J end by 3 bases, with 23 bases between. The CDR3 extends over 18 amino acids. This sample is drawn from a study of preoperative IRX-2 immunotherapy in early breast cancer. Produced via immunoSEQ multiplex PCR; TCRdb's table is partial and in-frame only. The data hold fewer than 25,000 clones, with roughly 90% observed a single time. Treatment given: preoperative locoregional IRX-2 cytokine immunotherapy. The sample here was tumor tissue, taken after IRX-2 immunotherapy. The receptor's source is a human donor with breast cancer. The chain combines TRBV5-6 with TRBJ1-1; TRBD1 might be the D (5 bases). The CDR3 DNA reads TGTGCCAGCAGCTTTGTCCCCAGGGATTTCCACCGGTACACTGAAGCTTTCTTT. Its protein is CASSFVPRDFHRYTEAFF.